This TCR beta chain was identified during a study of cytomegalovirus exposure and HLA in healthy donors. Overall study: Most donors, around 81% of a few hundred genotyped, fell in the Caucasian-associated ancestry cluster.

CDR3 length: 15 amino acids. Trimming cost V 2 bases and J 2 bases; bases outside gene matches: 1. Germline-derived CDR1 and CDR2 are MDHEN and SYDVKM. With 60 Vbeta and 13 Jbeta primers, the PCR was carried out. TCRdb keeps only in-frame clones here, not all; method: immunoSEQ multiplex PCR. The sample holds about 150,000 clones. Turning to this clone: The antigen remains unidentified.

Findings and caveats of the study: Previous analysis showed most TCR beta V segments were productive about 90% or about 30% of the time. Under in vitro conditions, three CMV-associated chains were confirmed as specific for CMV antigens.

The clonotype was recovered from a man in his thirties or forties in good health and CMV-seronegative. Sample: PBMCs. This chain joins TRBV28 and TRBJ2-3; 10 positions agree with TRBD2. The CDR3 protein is CASSLLAGDTDTQYF. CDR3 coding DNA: TGTGCCAGCAGTTTACTAGCGGGGGACACAGATACGCAGTATTTT.